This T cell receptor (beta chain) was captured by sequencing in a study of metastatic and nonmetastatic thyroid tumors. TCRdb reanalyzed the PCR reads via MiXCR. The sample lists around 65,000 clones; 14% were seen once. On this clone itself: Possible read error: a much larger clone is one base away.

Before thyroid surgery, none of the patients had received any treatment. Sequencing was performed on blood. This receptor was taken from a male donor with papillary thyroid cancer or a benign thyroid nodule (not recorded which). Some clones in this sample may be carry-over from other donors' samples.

CDR3 sequence (DNA): TGTGCCATCATCCCAGGGGTTCCTCCTGAGCAGTTCTTC. Protein sequence: CAIIPGVPPEQFF. The chain is built from TRBV10-3 and TRBJ2-1; D possibly corresponds to TRBD1 (6 bases). This CDR3 comprises 13 residues. V dropped 7 bases and J dropped 9 bases, with 16 bases sitting between them. Per the germline V gene, CDR1 is ENHRY and CDR2 is SYGVKD.